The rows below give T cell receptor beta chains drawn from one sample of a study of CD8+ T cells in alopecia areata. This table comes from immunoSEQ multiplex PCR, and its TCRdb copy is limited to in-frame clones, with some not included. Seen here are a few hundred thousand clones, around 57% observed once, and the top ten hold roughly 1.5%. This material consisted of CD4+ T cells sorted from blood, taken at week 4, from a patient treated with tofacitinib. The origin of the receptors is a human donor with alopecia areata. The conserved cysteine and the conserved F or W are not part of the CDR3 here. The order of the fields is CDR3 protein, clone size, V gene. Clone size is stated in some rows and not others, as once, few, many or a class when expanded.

CDR3: ASTGGLYGYT
size: .
V: TRBV2

CDR3: ASSQFRGGKEKLF
size: .
V: TRBV4-3

CDR3: ASREEGSKNSPLH
size: .
V: TRBV2

CDR3: ASSMGGELF
size: few
V: TRBV19

CDR3: ASSLNRGLVNQPQH
size: .
V: TRBV5-6

CDR3: ASSFGQGEFT
size: once
V: TRBV5-1

CDR3: ASSPSGAIGELF
size: .
V: TRBV7-3

CDR3: SVSDGGA
size: few
V: TRBV29-1

CDR3: ASSTVAGGYNEQF
size: few
V: TRBV7-2

CDR3: ASSALGQGGSPLH
size: .
V: TRBV6-1

CDR3: ASSLYAGGHNSPLH
size: .
V: TRBV27

CDR3: ACHGGRTSGANVLT
size: few
V: TRBV14

CDR3: SVLPTGTGHEKLF
size: .
V: TRBV29-1

CDR3: ASSERAGSHYEQY
size: .
V: TRBV6-1

CDR3: ASSFKSQETQY
size: .
V: TRBV7-2

CDR3: SVVFLPDVNTGELF
size: .
V: TRBV29-1

CDR3: ASSSWAGGNGELF
size: few
V: TRBV28

CDR3: ASSLFSGMGASF
size: .
V: TRBV7-2